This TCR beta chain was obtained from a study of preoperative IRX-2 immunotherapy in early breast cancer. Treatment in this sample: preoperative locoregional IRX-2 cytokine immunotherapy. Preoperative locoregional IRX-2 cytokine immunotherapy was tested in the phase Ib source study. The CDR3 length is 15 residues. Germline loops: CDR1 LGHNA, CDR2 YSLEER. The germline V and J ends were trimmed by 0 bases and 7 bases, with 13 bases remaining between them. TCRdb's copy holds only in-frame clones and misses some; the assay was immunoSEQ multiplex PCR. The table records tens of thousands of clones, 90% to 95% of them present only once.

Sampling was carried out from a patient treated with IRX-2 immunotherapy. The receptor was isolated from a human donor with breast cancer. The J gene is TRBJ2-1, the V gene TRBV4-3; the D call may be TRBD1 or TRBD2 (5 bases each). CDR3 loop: CASSQDGWGLNEQFF. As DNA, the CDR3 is TGCGCCAGCAGCCAAGATGGCTGGGGGTTGAATGAGCAGTTCTTC.